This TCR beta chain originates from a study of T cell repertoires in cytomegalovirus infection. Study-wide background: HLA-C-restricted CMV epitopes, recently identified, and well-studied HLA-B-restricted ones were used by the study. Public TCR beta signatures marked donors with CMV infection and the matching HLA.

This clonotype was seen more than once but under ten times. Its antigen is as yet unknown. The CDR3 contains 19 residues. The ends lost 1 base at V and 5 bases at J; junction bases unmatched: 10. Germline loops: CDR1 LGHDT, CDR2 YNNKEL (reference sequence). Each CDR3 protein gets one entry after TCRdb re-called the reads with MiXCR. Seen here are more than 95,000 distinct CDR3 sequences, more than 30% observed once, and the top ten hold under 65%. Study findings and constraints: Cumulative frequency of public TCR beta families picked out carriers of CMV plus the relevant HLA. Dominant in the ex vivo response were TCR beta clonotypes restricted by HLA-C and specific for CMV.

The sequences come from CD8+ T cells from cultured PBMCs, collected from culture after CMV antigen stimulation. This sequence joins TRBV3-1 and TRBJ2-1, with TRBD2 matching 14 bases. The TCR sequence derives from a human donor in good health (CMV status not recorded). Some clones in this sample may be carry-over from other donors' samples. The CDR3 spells CASSQVGGLAGELHNEQFF. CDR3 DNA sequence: TGTGCCAGCAGCCAAGTGGGGGGACTAGCGGGGGAACTACACAATGAGCAGTTCTTC.